This TCR beta chain comes out of a study of blood T cell repertoires in COVID-19. Looking at the study overall: The samples span acute and convalescent COVID-19 from the United States, Italy and Spain. In each case, the material was cDNA or gDNA derived from T cells, B-cell-depleted T cells, or PBMCs.

This CDR3 is built from 11 residues. Germline V gives CDR1 MNHEY, CDR2 SVGAGI. Trimming shortened V by 10 bases and J by 5 bases, and 12 bases separated the two germline ends. This clone was recorded only once. Libraries were prepared by immunoSEQ multiplex PCR; TCRdb keeps only in-frame clonotypes and omits some of them. Here the sample spans tens of thousands of clones, more than 70% being singletons. The receptor comes from a man over 45 with acute or convalescent COVID-19. V gene TRBV6-5 combines with J gene TRBJ2-7; tentatively, D is TRBD1 (6 bases). Sequenced: peripheral blood. The CDR3: CATSTGHEQYF. CDR3 bases: TGTGCCACTTCAACAGGGCACGAGCAGTACTTC.